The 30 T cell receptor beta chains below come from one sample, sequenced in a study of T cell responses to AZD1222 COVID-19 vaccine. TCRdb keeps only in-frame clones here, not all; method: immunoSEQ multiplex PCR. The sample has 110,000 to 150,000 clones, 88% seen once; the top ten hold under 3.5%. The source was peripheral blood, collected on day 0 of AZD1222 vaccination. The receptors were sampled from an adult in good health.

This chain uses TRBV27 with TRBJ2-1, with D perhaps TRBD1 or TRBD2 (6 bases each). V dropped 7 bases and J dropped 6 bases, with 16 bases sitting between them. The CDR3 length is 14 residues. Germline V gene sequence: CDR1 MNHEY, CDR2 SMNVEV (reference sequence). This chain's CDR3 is CASTQGGMGNEQFF. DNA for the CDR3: TGTGCCAGCACCCAAGGGGGGATGGGCAATGAGCAGTTCTTC.

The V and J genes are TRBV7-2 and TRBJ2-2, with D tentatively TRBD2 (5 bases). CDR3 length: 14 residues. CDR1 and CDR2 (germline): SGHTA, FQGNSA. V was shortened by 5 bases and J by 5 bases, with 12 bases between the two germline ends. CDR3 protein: CASSHGLATGELFF. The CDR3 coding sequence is TGTGCCAGCAGCCACGGGCTAGCTACCGGGGAGCTGTTTTTT. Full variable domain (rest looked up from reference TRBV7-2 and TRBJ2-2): GAGVSQSPSNKVTEKGKDVELRCDPISGHTALYWYRQSLGQGLEFLIYFQGNSAPDKSGLPSDRFSAERTGGSVSTLTIQRTQQEDSAVYLCASSHGLATGELFFGEGSRLTVL.

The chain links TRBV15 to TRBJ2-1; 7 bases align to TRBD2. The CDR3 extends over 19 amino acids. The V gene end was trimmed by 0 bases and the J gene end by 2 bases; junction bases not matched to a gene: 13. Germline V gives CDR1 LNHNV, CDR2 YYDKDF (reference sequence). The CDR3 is CATSRDPAGAALPYNEQFF. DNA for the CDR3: TGTGCCACCAGCAGAGATCCCGCGGGAGCCGCGTTACCCTACAATGAGCAGTTCTTC. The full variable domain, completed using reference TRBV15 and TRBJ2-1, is DAMVIQNPRYQVTQFGKPVTLSCSQTLNHNVMYWYQQKSSQAPKLLFHYYDKDFNNEADTPDNFQSRRPNTSFCFLDIRSPGLGDTAMYLCATSRDPAGAALPYNEQFFGPGTRLTVL.

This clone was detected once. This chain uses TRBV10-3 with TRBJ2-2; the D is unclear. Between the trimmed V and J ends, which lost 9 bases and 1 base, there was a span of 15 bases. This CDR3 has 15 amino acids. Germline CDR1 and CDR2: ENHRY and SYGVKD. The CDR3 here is CAIKTTTLNTGELFF. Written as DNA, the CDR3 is TGTGCCATAAAGACAACTACCTTGAACACCGGGGAGCTGTTTTTT.

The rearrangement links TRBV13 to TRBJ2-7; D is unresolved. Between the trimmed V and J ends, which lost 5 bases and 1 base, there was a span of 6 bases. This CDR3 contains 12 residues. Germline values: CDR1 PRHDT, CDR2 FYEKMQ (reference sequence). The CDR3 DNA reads TGTGCCAGCAGCCGAAGATCCTACGAGCAGTACTTC. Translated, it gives CASSRRSYEQYF. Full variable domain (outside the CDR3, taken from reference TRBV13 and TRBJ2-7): AAGVIQSPRHLIKEKRETATLKCYPIPRHDTVYWYQQGPGQDPQFLISFYEKMQSDKGSIPDRFSAQQFSDYHSELNMSSLELGDSALYFCASSRRSYEQYFGPGTRLTVT.

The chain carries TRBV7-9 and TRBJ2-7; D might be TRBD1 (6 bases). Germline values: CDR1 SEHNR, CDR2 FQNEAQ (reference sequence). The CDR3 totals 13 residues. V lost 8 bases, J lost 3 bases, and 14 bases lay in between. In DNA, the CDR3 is TGTGCCAGCCGACCCCGGACAGACTACGAGCAGTACTTC. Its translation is CASRPRTDYEQYF.

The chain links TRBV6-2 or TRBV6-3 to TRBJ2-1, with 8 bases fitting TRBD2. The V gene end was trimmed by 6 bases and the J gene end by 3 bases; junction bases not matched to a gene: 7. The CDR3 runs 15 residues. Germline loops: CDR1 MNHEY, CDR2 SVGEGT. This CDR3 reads CASSSDSGSYNEQFF. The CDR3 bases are TGTGCCAGCAGCTCGGACAGCGGGAGCTACAATGAGCAGTTCTTC.

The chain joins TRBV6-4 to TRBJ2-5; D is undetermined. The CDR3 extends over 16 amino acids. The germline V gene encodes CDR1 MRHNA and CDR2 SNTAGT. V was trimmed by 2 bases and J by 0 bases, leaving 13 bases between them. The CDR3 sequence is CASSDQAPEYQETQYF. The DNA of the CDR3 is TGTGCCAGCAGTGACCAGGCTCCCGAGTACCAAGAGACCCAGTACTTC.

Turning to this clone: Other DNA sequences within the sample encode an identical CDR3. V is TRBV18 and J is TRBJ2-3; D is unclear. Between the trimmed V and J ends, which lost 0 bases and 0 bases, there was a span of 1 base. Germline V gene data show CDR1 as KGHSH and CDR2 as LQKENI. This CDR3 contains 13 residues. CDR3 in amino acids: CASSPPSTDTQYF. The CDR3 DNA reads TGTGCCAGCTCACCACCCAGCACAGATACGCAGTATTTT.

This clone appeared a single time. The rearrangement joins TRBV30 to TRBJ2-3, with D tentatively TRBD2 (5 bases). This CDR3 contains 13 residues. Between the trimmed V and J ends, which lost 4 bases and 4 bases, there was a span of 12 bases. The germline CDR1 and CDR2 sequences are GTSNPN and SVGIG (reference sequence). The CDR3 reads CAWKYTGADTQYF. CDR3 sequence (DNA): TGTGCCTGGAAGTACACCGGGGCAGATACGCAGTATTTT.

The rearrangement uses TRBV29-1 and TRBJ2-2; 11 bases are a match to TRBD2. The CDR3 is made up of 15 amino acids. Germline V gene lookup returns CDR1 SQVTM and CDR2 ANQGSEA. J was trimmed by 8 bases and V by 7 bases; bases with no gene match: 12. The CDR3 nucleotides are TGCAGCGCATTAGGGGCTAGCGGGAGGTCAGGGGAGCTGTTTTTT. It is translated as CSALGASGRSGELFF.

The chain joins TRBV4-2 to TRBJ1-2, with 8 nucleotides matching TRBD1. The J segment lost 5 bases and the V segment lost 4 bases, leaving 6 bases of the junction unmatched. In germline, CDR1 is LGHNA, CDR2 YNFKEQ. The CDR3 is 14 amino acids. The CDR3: CASSLWTGTYGYTF. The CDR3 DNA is TGTGCCAGCAGCCTCTGGACAGGGACATATGGCTACACCTTC.

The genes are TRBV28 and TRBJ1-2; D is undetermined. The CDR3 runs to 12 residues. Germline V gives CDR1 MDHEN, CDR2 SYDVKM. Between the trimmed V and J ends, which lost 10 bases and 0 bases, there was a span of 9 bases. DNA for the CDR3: TGTGCCACCCCCTCAGCTAACTATGGCTACACCTTC. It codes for CATPSANYGYTF.

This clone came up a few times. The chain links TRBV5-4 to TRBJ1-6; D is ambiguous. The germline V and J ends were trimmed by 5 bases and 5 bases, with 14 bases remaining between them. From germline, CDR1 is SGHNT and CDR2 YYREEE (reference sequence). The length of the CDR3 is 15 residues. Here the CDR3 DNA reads TGTGCCAGCAGTTCGATGTGGGGTAATAATTCACCCCTCCACTTT. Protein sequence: CASSSMWGNNSPLHF. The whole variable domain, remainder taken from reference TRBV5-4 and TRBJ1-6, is ETGVTQSPTHLIKTRGQQVTLRCSSQSGHNTVSWYQQALGQGPQFIFQYYREEENGRGNFPPRFSGLQFPNYSSELNVNALELDDSALYLCASSSMWGNNSPLHFGNGTRLTVT.

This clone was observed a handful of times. The CDR3 here is CASSSWGSTGGPIETQYF. CDR3 DNA: TGTGCCAGCAGTTCATGGGGCTCTACGGGAGGACCGATAGAGACCCAGTACTTC. The chain recombines TRBV27 with TRBJ2-5; 7 bases agree with TRBD2. The germline V gene has CDR1 MNHEY and CDR2 SMNVEV (reference sequence). The CDR3 loop spans 18 amino acids. V lost 4 bases to trimming and J lost 4 bases; unmatched junction nucleotides: 18.

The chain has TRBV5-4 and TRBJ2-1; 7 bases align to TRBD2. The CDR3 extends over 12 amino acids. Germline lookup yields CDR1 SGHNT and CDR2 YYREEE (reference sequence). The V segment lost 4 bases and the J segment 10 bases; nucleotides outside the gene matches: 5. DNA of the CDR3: TGTGCCAGCAGCGCGGGACTATGGGAGCAGTTCTTC. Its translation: CASSAGLWEQFF.

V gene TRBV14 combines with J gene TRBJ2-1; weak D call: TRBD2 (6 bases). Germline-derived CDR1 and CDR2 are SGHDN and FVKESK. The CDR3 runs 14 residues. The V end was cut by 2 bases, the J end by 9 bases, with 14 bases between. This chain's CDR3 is CASSQFGSGGEQFF. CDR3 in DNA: TGTGCCAGCAGCCAATTCGGGAGCGGAGGTGAGCAGTTCTTC.

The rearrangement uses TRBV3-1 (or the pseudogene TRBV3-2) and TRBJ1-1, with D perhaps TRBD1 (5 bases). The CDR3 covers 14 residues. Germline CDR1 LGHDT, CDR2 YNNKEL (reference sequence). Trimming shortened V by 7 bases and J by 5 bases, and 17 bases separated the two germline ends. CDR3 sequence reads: CASNRGDGGTEAFF. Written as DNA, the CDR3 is TGTGCCAGCAACCGGGGTGATGGGGGGACTGAAGCTTTCTTT.

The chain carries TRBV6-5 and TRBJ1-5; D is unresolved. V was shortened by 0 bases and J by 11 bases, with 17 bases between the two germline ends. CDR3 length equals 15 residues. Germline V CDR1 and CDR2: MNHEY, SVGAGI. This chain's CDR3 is CASSYSDTIDSAQHF. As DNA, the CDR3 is TGTGCCAGCAGTTACTCGGATACTATAGATTCTGCCCAGCATTTT.

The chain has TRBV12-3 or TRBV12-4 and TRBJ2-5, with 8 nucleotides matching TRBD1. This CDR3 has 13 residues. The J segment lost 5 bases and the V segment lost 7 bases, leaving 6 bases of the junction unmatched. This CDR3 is CASISGGMETQYF. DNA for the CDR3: TGTGCCAGCATCTCAGGGGGCATGGAGACCCAGTACTTC.

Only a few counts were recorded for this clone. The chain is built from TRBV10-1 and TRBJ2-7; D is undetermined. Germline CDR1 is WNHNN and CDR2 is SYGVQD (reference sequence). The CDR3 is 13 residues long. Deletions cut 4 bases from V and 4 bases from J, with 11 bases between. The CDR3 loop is CASSGQLTYEQYF. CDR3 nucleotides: TGCGCCAGCAGTGGTCAGCTAACTTACGAGCAGTACTTC.

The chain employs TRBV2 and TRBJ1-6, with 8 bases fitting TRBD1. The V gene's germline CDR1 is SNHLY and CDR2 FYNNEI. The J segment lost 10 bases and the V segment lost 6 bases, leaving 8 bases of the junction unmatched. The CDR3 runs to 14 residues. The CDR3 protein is CASRDTGGGSPLHF. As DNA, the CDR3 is TGTGCCAGCAGAGACACAGGGGGAGGGTCACCCCTCCACTTT.

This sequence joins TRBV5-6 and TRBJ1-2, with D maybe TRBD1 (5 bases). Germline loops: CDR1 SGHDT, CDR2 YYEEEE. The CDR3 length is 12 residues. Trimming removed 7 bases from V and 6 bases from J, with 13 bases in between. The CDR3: CASLGTGDGYTF. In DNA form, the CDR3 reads TGTGCCAGCCTGGGGACGGGGGATGGCTACACCTTC.

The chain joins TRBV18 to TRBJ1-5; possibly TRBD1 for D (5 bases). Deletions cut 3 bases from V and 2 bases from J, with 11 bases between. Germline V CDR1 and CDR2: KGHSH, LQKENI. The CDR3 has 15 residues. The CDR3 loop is CASSPGGIGNQPQHF. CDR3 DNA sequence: TGTGCCAGCTCACCGGGGGGTATCGGCAATCAGCCCCAGCATTTT.

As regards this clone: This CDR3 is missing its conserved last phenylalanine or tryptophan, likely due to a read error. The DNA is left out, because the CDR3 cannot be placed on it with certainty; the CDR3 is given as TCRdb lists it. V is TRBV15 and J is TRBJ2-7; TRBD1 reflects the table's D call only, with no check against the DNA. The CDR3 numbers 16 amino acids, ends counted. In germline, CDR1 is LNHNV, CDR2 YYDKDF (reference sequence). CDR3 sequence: CATSRDWFRVLLLLRG.

CDR3 DNA sequence: TGCGCCAGCAGCCATGACCCTGGACTAGCGGGAGATGGCGGGGAGCTGTTTTTT. Translated, it gives CASSHDPGLAGDGGELFF. J is TRBJ2-2 and V is TRBV4-1, with 13 bases that match TRBD2. This CDR3 region has 18 residues. Unmatched junction bases numbered 11, after V lost 3 bases and J lost 7 bases. Looked up from germline, CDR1 is MGHRA and CDR2 is YSYEKL.

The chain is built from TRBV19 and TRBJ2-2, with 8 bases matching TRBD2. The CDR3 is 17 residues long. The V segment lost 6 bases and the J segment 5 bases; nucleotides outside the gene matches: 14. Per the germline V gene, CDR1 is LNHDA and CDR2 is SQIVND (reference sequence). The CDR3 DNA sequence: TGTGCCAGTAGCATCGCCACGAGCGGGAGAGTGACCGGGGAGCTGTTTTTT. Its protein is CASSIATSGRVTGELFF.

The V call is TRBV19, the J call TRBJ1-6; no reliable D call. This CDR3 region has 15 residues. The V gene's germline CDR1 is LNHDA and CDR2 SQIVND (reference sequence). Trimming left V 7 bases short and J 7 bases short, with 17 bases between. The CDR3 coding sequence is TGTGCCAGTACCCTCGACCGGGCCGCGAATTCACCCCTCCACTTT. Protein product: CASTLDRAANSPLHF.

CDR3 sequence reads: CSVDVGSYYGYTF. CDR3 bases: TGCAGCGTTGATGTGGGGAGCTACTATGGCTACACCTTC. V gene TRBV29-1 combines with J gene TRBJ1-2; D call uncertain. CDR1 and CDR2 (germline): SQVTM, ANQGSEA. The length of the CDR3 is 13 residues. V was pared by 3 bases and J by 3 bases, with 11 bases between.

The CDR3 sequence: CASSLGGQRANYGYTF. CDR3 nucleotide sequence: TGCGCCAGCAGCTTGGGCGGACAAAGGGCTAACTATGGCTACACCTTC. The chain uses TRBV5-1 and TRBJ1-2, with D possibly matching TRBD1 (5 bases). Trimming left V 0 bases short and J 0 bases short, with 12 bases between. Germline-derived CDR1 and CDR2 are SGHRS and YFSETQ. This CDR3 is built from 16 residues.